This passage covers 23 T cell receptor beta chains from one sample sequenced in a study of T cell responses to AZD1222 COVID-19 vaccine (dated by TCRdb to 2020 to 2022). The library was generated by the immunoSEQ multiplex PCR assay. Imported from immuneACCESS, the table was reduced by TCRdb to in-frame sequences with V and J called. These copies leave out some clones; in studies compared against another copy, an unresolved V gene accounts for under half, and the cause of the remainder is not known. This sample is represented by approximately 190,000 clones; approximately 91% of them were singletons. The ten most abundant clones make up roughly 0.99% of the sample. The time point label on this specimen signifies: baseline before first vaccination. Source: peripheral blood, taken on day 0 of AZD1222 vaccination. Receptors were obtained from an adult in good health.

The chain links TRBV14 to TRBJ2-7; a weak D match, TRBD1 (6 bases). This CDR3 spans 15 amino acids. Germline CDR1 SGHDN, CDR2 FVKESK. V lost 5 bases to trimming and J lost 4 bases, with 18 bases between them. CDR3 bases: TGTGCCAGCAGCTACCGGCCCTGGACAGAGTACGAGCAGTACTTC. Translated, it gives CASSYRPWTEYEQYF.

This rearrangement joins TRBV28 to TRBJ2-2; D ambiguous. The CDR3 length is 14 residues. Trimming shortened V by 5 bases and J by 0 bases, and 7 bases separated the two germline ends. Germline loops: CDR1 MDHEN, CDR2 SYDVKM. For the CDR3, the DNA is TGTGCCAGCAGTCAAGAAACGAACACCGGGGAGCTGTTTTTT. Translation gives CASSQETNTGELFF.

The genes are TRBV5-1 and TRBJ1-1, with D possibly being TRBD1 (5 bases). CDR1 and CDR2 (germline): SGHRS, YFSETQ. The CDR3 extends over 14 amino acids. Trimming pared 2 bases from V and 3 bases from J, leaving 11 bases between. CDR3: CASSFRQTHTEAFF. The CDR3 coding sequence is TGCGCCAGCAGCTTCCGACAGACACACACTGAAGCTTTCTTT.

The rearrangement links TRBV24-1 to TRBJ2-7; a possible D gene is TRBD2 (5 bases). The germline V and J ends were trimmed by 3 bases and 1 base, with 15 bases remaining between them. This CDR3 has 16 residues. The germline V gene encodes CDR1 KGHDR and CDR2 SFDVKD. CDR3 nucleotides: TGTGCCACCAGTGATAGGCGGGTGGGCAGTTCCTACGAGCAGTACTTC. Protein sequence: CATSDRRVGSSYEQYF.

This CDR3 reads CASSKTTKEETQYF. The CDR3 bases are TGTGCCAGCAGTAAGACTACCAAAGAAGAGACCCAGTACTTC. The J gene is TRBJ2-5, the V gene TRBV2, with D maybe TRBD2 (5 bases). The CDR3 runs to 14 residues. Germline V gene lookup returns CDR1 SNHLY and CDR2 FYNNEI. Deletions cut 5 bases from V and 3 bases from J, with 13 bases between.

Remarks on this clone: The sample contains more than one DNA sequence encoding this CDR3. The chain combines TRBV5-4 with TRBJ2-5; tentative D call: TRBD1 (6 bases). CDR3 length: 14 amino acids. The germline V and J ends were trimmed by 0 bases and 2 bases, with 8 bases remaining between them. Per germline, CDR1 SGHNT and CDR2 YYREEE (reference sequence). CDR3 coding DNA: TGTGCCAGCAGCTTGGGGCAGGGGCAAGAGACCCAGTACTTC. This sequence encodes CASSLGQGQETQYF.

This chain connects TRBV13 to TRBJ1-5, with TRBD1 matching 8 bases. The CDR3 has 14 residues. Germline V CDR1 and CDR2: PRHDT, FYEKMQ (reference sequence). The trim removed 5 bases at V and 6 bases at J, leaving 6 bases unmatched. CDR3 residues: CASSQGALGQPQHF. CDR3 coding DNA: TGTGCCAGCAGCCAGGGGGCTTTAGGTCAGCCCCAGCATTTT. Combining the CDR3 with reference TRBV13 and TRBJ1-5 gives the whole variable domain AAGVIQSPRHLIKEKRETATLKCYPIPRHDTVYWYQQGPGQDPQFLISFYEKMQSDKGSIPDRFSAQQFSDYHSELNMSSLELGDSALYFCASSQGALGQPQHFGDGTRLSIL.

The V gene is TRBV12-3 or TRBV12-4, the J gene TRBJ2-2; maybe TRBD1 (5 bases). The CDR3 extends over 13 amino acids. Trimming pared 7 bases from V and 6 bases from J, leaving 12 bases between. CDR3 region: CASTQGAAGELFF. In nucleotides, the CDR3 is TGTGCCAGCACCCAGGGTGCGGCCGGGGAGCTGTTTTTT.

V and J are TRBV28 and TRBJ1-2, with 9 bases identical to TRBD1. Per the germline V gene, CDR1 is MDHEN and CDR2 is SYDVKM. The CDR3 runs to 15 residues. V was clipped by 8 bases and J by 5 bases; unmatched bases: 12. CDR3 region: CASSLEPGQGYGYTF. DNA of the CDR3: TGTGCCAGCTCCCTCGAACCCGGACAGGGGTATGGCTACACCTTC.

The V and J genes are TRBV10-3 and TRBJ1-6, with 7 bases lining up with TRBD1. Looked up from germline, CDR1 is ENHRY and CDR2 is SYGVKD. After removal of 0 bases from V and 5 bases from J, the junction contained 7 bases not matched to a gene. This CDR3 comprises 17 residues. The CDR3 sequence: CAISESGAGGHNSPLHF. CDR3 bases: TGTGCCATCAGTGAGTCTGGGGCAGGGGGTCATAATTCACCCCTCCACTTT.

The V gene is TRBV9, the J gene TRBJ2-1, with 8 bases fitting TRBD1. The germline V gene encodes CDR1 SGDLS and CDR2 YYNGEE. The CDR3 is 16 residues long. V shed 0 bases and J 4 bases; nucleotides not matched to a gene: 6. The CDR3 reads CASSVGGQGAYNEQFF. The CDR3 nucleotides read TGTGCCAGCAGCGTAGGCGGTCAGGGGGCATACAATGAGCAGTTCTTC.

The genes are TRBV28 and TRBJ1-2; D is undetermined. Germline V gene data show CDR1 as MDHEN and CDR2 as SYDVKM. Trimming pared 1 base from V and 3 bases from J, leaving 9 bases between. The CDR3 totals 14 residues. The CDR3 DNA is TGTGCCAGCAGTTTATTGGCTTCGGACTATGGCTACACCTTC. It translates to CASSLLASDYGYTF.

The chain combines TRBV28 with TRBJ1-4, with 11 positions matching TRBD1. Germline V gene sequence: CDR1 MDHEN, CDR2 SYDVKM. V shed 0 bases, J shed 4 bases, and the junction held 4 bases outside the gene matches. The CDR3 loop spans 17 amino acids. The CDR3 DNA reads as TGTGCCAGCAGTTTATGGGACAGGGGGCGGAATAATGAAAAACTGTTTTTT. Residues: CASSLWDRGRNNEKLFF.

The chain couples TRBV24-1 to TRBJ2-3; the D gene is possibly TRBD2 (6 bases). The germline gives CDR1 KGHDR, CDR2 SFDVKD. V lost 5 bases, J lost 2 bases, and 10 bases lay in between. The CDR3 loop spans 14 amino acids. CDR3 region: CATSVAGSTDTQYF. CDR3 bases: TGTGCCACCAGTGTGGCGGGGTCCACAGATACGCAGTATTTT.

The V gene is TRBV27, the J gene TRBJ1-1; tentative D call: TRBD1 (5 bases). The CDR3 is 15 amino acids. The V end was cut by 2 bases, the J end by 1 base, with 11 bases between. CDR1 is MNHEY and CDR2 is SMNVEV in the germline V gene (reference sequence). The CDR3 spells CASSLVGRANTEAFF. The CDR3, as DNA: TGTGCCAGCAGTTTAGTGGGACGGGCGAACACTGAAGCTTTCTTT.

This clone was detected only a few times. V gene TRBV19 combines with J gene TRBJ1-1; perhaps TRBD1 as D (5 bases). This CDR3 has 16 residues. Between the trimmed V and J ends, which lost 5 bases and 0 bases, there was a span of 16 bases. Germline CDR1 LNHDA, CDR2 SQIVND (reference sequence). The CDR3 region is CASSRASGTVNTEAFF. In nucleotides, the CDR3 is TGTGCCAGTAGTCGCGCATCCGGGACGGTGAACACTGAAGCTTTCTTT.

This clone was detected only once. V usage is TRBV24-1 and J usage is TRBJ2-1; 8 bases align to TRBD1. Losses at the gene ends were 9 bases for V and 5 bases for J; bases not matched to a gene: 5. The CDR3 totals 13 residues. Germline CDR1 KGHDR, CDR2 SFDVKD. Here the CDR3 reads CATGGQVDNEQFF. CDR3 DNA: TGTGCCACCGGGGGACAGGTCGACAATGAGCAGTTCTTC.

The genes are TRBV5-1 and TRBJ2-7; a possible D gene is TRBD2 (5 bases). The V gene lost 3 bases and the J gene lost 9 bases, with 13 bases spanning the gap. CDR3 size: 12 residues. Germline CDR1 SGHRS, CDR2 YFSETQ. CDR3 nucleotide sequence: TGCGCCAGCAGCTCGGGGTGGGAAGGGCAGTACTTC. Amino acids: CASSSGWEGQYF.

This clone was observed once. V usage is TRBV5-1 and J usage is TRBJ2-5; 10 bases map to TRBD2. Germline loops: CDR1 SGHRS, CDR2 YFSETQ. Trimming at V came to 3 bases and at J to 2 bases, leaving 13 bases not matched to a gene. The CDR3 loop spans 18 amino acids. The CDR3 spells CASSWFGLAEILQETQYF. CDR3 DNA: TGCGCCAGCAGCTGGTTCGGACTAGCGGAGATCCTTCAAGAGACCCAGTACTTC.

The chain joins TRBV7-2 to TRBJ2-2, with D unclear. Trimming left V 5 bases short and J 3 bases short, with 10 bases between. The CDR3 runs 14 residues. Germline CDR1 and CDR2: SGHTA and FQGNSA. For the CDR3, the DNA is TGTGCCAGCAGCAAAGACCTGGACACCGGGGAGCTGTTTTTT. Protein: CASSKDLDTGELFF. Combining the CDR3 with reference TRBV7-2 and TRBJ2-2 gives the whole variable domain GAGVSQSPSNKVTEKGKDVELRCDPISGHTALYWYRQSLGQGLEFLIYFQGNSAPDKSGLPSDRFSAERTGGSVSTLTIQRTQQEDSAVYLCASSKDLDTGELFFGEGSRLTVL.

The V and J genes are TRBV3-1 (or the pseudogene TRBV3-2) and TRBJ1-2; 12 nucleotides match TRBD1. The germline CDR1 and CDR2 sequences are LGHDT and YNNKEL (reference sequence). The V segment lost 1 base and the J segment 6 bases; nucleotides outside the gene matches: 6. This CDR3 region has 16 residues. The CDR3, as DNA: TGTGCCAGCAGCCAAGGCACGGGACAGGGGGCCCATGGCTACACCTTC. This codes for CASSQGTGQGAHGYTF.

This clone was picked up one time. The same CDR3 arises from other DNA sequences in this sample as well. This sequence joins TRBV7-2 and TRBJ1-1; unclear D gene. Germline loops: CDR1 SGHTA, CDR2 FQGNSA. V was clipped by 0 bases and J by 0 bases, with 2 bases between them. This CDR3 comprises 13 residues. The CDR3 here is CASSLALNTEAFF. CDR3 nucleotides: TGTGCCAGCAGCTTAGCTCTGAACACTGAAGCTTTCTTT.

CDR3 bases: TGTGCCAGCACTCCCTGGGAACTAGCGGGAGGCACCGGGGAGCTGTTTTTT. This gives the protein CASTPWELAGGTGELFF. The chain joins TRBV27 to TRBJ2-2; 12 bases agree with TRBD2. Germline CDR1 reads MNHEY; CDR2 reads SMNVEV (reference sequence). V dropped 7 bases and J dropped 4; count of bases not matched to a gene: 10. The CDR3 is made up of 17 amino acids.